These 30 T cell receptor beta chains share one sample of origin, sequenced in a study of blood T cell repertoires in COVID-19. The repertoire was sequenced with immunoSEQ multiplex PCR; TCRdb's copy has only in-frame clones and lacks some. The sample consists of under 170,000 clones, approximately 86% of them appearing once. The sequencing sample was made of peripheral blood. These receptors were obtained from a woman aged 60-75 years with active or convalescent COVID-19.

This chain joins TRBV30 and TRBJ1-1; D uncertain. The CDR3 spans 13 residues. V gave up 0 bases and J gave up 1 base, with 6 bases separating them. In germline, CDR1 is GTSNPN, CDR2 SVGIG (reference sequence). CDR3 sequence (DNA): TGTGCCTGGAGTGTAAGAGAGAACACTGAAGCTTTCTTT. It encodes CAWSVRENTEAFF.

This clone was seen once. The chain combines TRBV18 with TRBJ2-2; D is unresolved. The CDR3 extends over 12 amino acids. Germline CDR1 is KGHSH and CDR2 is LQKENI. V gave up 3 bases and J gave up 4 bases, with 3 bases separating them. The CDR3 protein is CASSPITGELFF. CDR3 coding DNA: TGTGCCAGCTCACCTATCACCGGGGAGCTGTTTTTT.

Regarding this clone: One end of the junction varies from germline; a read error may be responsible. The rearrangement joins TRBV7-8 to TRBJ2-5; tentative D call: TRBD1 (5 bases). This CDR3 is built from 12 residues. Germline lookup yields CDR1 SGHVS and CDR2 FQNEAQ. CDR3 coding DNA: TGTGCCAGCAGCTTAGAGGGGTATGCCTGGGACTTC. It specifies CASSLEGYAWDF.

The chain couples TRBV7-6 to TRBJ1-1; D is ambiguous. The CDR3 loop spans 16 amino acids. The germline V and J ends were trimmed by 2 bases and 1 base, with 14 bases remaining between them. Germline CDR1 reads SGHVS; CDR2 reads FNYEAQ. The DNA for the CDR3 is TGTGCCAGCAGCTTAAGTGCGGCAGCCGGGAACACTGAAGCTTTCTTT. Protein product: CASSLSAAAGNTEAFF.

The V call is TRBV6-5, the J call TRBJ1-1; no firm D call. The V end was cut by 0 bases, the J end by 3 bases, with 11 bases between. The CDR3 extends over 15 amino acids. CDR1 MNHEY and CDR2 SVGAGI come from the germline V gene. Here the CDR3 reads CASSYSLAGDTEAFF. The CDR3 nucleotides read TGTGCCAGCAGTTACTCGCTAGCCGGGGACACTGAAGCTTTCTTT.

This chain links TRBV29-1 with TRBJ2-3; 11 positions agree with TRBD2. Germline values: CDR1 SQVTM, CDR2 ANQGSEA. V was pared by 2 bases and J by 3 bases, with 1 base of the junction left unmatched. The CDR3 length is 14 residues. In DNA form, the CDR3 reads TGCAGCGTTGAATTAGCGGGGGGGACAGATACGCAGTATTTT. Translated: CSVELAGGTDTQYF.

The V and J genes are TRBV14 and TRBJ2-3; D is uncertain. Germline V gives CDR1 SGHDN, CDR2 FVKESK. With 2 bases removed from V and 5 bases from J, the gap between germline ends came to 11 bases. CDR3 length: 14 residues. The CDR3: CASSQITLRDTQYF. The CDR3 nucleotides read TGTGCCAGCAGCCAAATTACGTTGAGAGATACGCAGTATTTT.

The rearrangement uses TRBV10-3 and TRBJ1-4; D perhaps matches TRBD1 (6 bases). This CDR3 has 14 residues. Germline CDR1 is ENHRY and CDR2 is SYGVKD. Trimming shortened V by 5 bases and J by 8 bases, and 15 bases separated the two germline ends. The CDR3 protein is CAISPSAGEEKLFF. The CDR3, as DNA: TGTGCCATCAGTCCCTCGGCAGGGGAGGAAAAACTGTTTTTT.

The rearrangement links TRBV7-8 to TRBJ2-2, with 7 nucleotides matching TRBD2. The CDR3 totals 16 residues. Germline CDR1 is SGHVS and CDR2 is FQNEAQ. V lost 5 bases, J lost 2 bases, and 8 bases stayed unmatched. CDR3 DNA: TGTGCCAGCAGCCCCTATGGCGGGGGAAACACCGGGGAGCTGTTTTTT. This gives the protein CASSPYGGGNTGELFF.

The chain joins TRBV12-3 or TRBV12-4 to TRBJ1-2; 8 bases are a match to TRBD1. The ends lost 7 bases at V and 4 bases at J; junction bases unmatched: 5. The CDR3 has 13 residues. The CDR3: CASNADRGYGYTF. CDR3 DNA sequence: TGTGCCAGCAATGCTGACAGGGGCTATGGCTACACCTTC.

The rearrangement joins TRBV2 to TRBJ1-1; D is undetermined. Germline V gene data show CDR1 as SNHLY and CDR2 as FYNNEI. CDR3 length: 13 amino acids. V was trimmed by 4 bases and J by 3 bases, leaving 9 bases between them. DNA for the CDR3: TGTGCCAGCAGTGTAAGTCGGGACACTGAAGCTTTCTTT. Translating it yields CASSVSRDTEAFF.

CDR3 in amino acids: CASSLLAGGQGANEQFF. The DNA for the CDR3 is TGTGCCAGCAGCTTACTAGCGGGGGGACAAGGAGCGAATGAGCAGTTCTTC. The gene calls are TRBV7-8 and TRBJ2-1; 11 nucleotides align to TRBD2. Trimming cost V 2 bases and J 7 bases; bases outside gene matches: 10. Germline V lookup: CDR1 SGHVS, CDR2 FQNEAQ. The CDR3 is 17 amino acids.

The chain links TRBV3-1 (or the pseudogene TRBV3-2) to TRBJ2-5; 7 bases map to TRBD1. The CDR3 length is 16 residues. The J segment lost 2 bases and the V segment lost 4 bases, leaving 10 bases of the junction unmatched. In germline, CDR1 is LGHDT, CDR2 YNNKEL (reference sequence). CDR3 nucleotide sequence: TGTGCCAGCAGCCTTTACTCGACAGGGCAACAAGAGACCCAGTACTTC. It is translated as CASSLYSTGQQETQYF.

V gene TRBV7-8 combines with J gene TRBJ2-5; TRBD1 matches at 8 bases. J was trimmed by 1 base and V by 5 bases; bases with no gene match: 3. Germline CDR1 is SGHVS and CDR2 is FQNEAQ. The CDR3 spans 14 residues. For the CDR3, the DNA is TGTGCCAGCAGCCTCAGGGGGCTCCAAGAGACCCAGTACTTC. It yields the protein CASSLRGLQETQYF.

This chain joins TRBV6-5 and TRBJ1-1, with 8 nucleotides matching TRBD1. This CDR3 contains 14 residues. The J segment lost 1 base and the V segment lost 6 bases, leaving 4 bases of the junction unmatched. From germline, CDR1 is MNHEY and CDR2 SVGAGI. CDR3 in DNA: TGTGCCAGCAGCCGGACAGGGCAGAACACTGAAGCTTTCTTT. As protein: CASSRTGQNTEAFF.

V gene TRBV9 combines with J gene TRBJ2-3; TRBD1 matches 7 bases. Per germline, CDR1 SGDLS and CDR2 YYNGEE. The CDR3 contains 15 residues. The ends lost 4 bases at V and 0 bases at J; junction bases unmatched: 5. The CDR3, as DNA: TGTGCCAGCAGCCCCCGACAGGGTAGCACAGATACGCAGTATTTT. Translated, it gives CASSPRQGSTDTQYF.

This clone was observed a handful of times. V usage is TRBV7-9 and J usage is TRBJ1-1; D not resolved. With 2 bases removed from V and 3 bases from J, the gap between germline ends came to 13 bases. CDR3 length: 15 residues. Per germline, CDR1 SEHNR and CDR2 FQNEAQ (reference sequence). DNA for the CDR3: TGTGCCAGCAGCTTACGGCCCGATGGAGACACTGAAGCTTTCTTT. Residues: CASSLRPDGDTEAFF.

Concerning this clone: Other DNA variants within this sample encode the same CDR3. The rearrangement links TRBV3-1 (or the pseudogene TRBV3-2) to TRBJ1-5; D not certain. The germline V gene encodes CDR1 LGHDT and CDR2 YNNKEL (reference sequence). The CDR3 has 13 residues. The germline V and J ends were trimmed by 0 bases and 3 bases, with 3 bases remaining between them. The CDR3 DNA reads TGTGCCAGCAGCCAAGATCTCAATCAGCCCCAGCATTTT. Translated, it gives CASSQDLNQPQHF.

The chain links TRBV14 to TRBJ2-5; D is unclear. Trimming removed 2 bases at V and 2 bases at J, with 6 bases between. The CDR3 is 13 residues long. Looked up from germline, CDR1 is SGHDN and CDR2 is FVKESK. CDR3 sequence: CASSQYNQETQYF. In DNA form, the CDR3 reads TGTGCCAGCAGCCAATACAATCAAGAGACCCAGTACTTC. Drawing the rest from reference TRBV14 and TRBJ2-5, the complete variable domain is EAGVTQFPSHSVIEKGQTVTLRCDPISGHDNLYWYRRVMGKEIKFLLHFVKESKQDESGMPNNRFLAERTGGTYSTLKVQPAELEDSGVYFCASSQYNQETQYFGPGTRLLVL.

The chain is built from TRBV6-5 and TRBJ2-4; 10 bases map to TRBD1. The V gene's germline CDR1 is MNHEY and CDR2 SVGAGI. V gave up 6 bases and J gave up 8 bases; unmatched junction bases: 10. The CDR3 is made up of 15 amino acids. CDR3 in amino acids: CASRLTGGTMDIQYF. The CDR3 DNA reads TGTGCCAGCAGACTGACAGGGGGCACGATGGACATTCAGTACTTC.

This clone was observed a handful of times. This sequence joins TRBV3-1 (or the pseudogene TRBV3-2) and TRBJ1-6; maybe TRBD1 (5 bases). Germline CDR1 and CDR2: LGHDT and YNNKEL (reference sequence). Trimming cost V 4 bases and J 7 bases, with 11 bases left between them. CDR3 length: 14 residues. For the CDR3, the DNA is TGTGCCAGCAGCCTGGGGCAGGTCAATTCACCCCTCCACTTT. Encoded protein: CASSLGQVNSPLHF.

V and J are TRBV5-1 and TRBJ1-2; D is uncertain. The CDR3 length is 16 residues. Trimming shortened V by 7 bases and J by 4 bases, and 23 bases separated the two germline ends. Germline lookup yields CDR1 SGHRS and CDR2 YFSETQ. CDR3 DNA: TGCGCCAGCCTCGGGCCACGGAGGCTCCTAGGCTATGGCTACACCTTC. As protein: CASLGPRRLLGYGYTF.

This sequence joins TRBV4-1 and TRBJ1-6, with D possibly matching TRBD1 (6 bases). This CDR3 spans 17 amino acids. CDR1 is MGHRA, CDR2 YSYEKL, per germline. Trimming removed 3 bases at V and 3 bases at J, with 15 bases between. CDR3 amino acids: CASSQFDRLYYNSPLHF. The CDR3 nucleotides read TGCGCCAGCAGCCAGTTTGACAGGCTCTACTATAATTCACCCCTCCACTTT.

The chain links TRBV18 to TRBJ2-7, with 9 bases that match TRBD1. The CDR3 runs 14 residues. Germline assignment: CDR1 KGHSH and CDR2 LQKENI. Trimming at V came to 6 bases and at J to 7 bases, leaving 10 bases not matched to a gene. The CDR3 loop is CASSRTGASGEQYF. CDR3 nucleotide sequence: TGTGCCAGCTCTCGGACAGGGGCGAGTGGGGAGCAGTACTTC.

J is TRBJ1-3 and V is TRBV18; maybe TRBD1 (5 bases). The V end was cut by 5 bases, the J end by 0 bases, with 11 bases between. CDR1 and CDR2 (germline): KGHSH, LQKENI. This CDR3 has 15 amino acids. CDR3 in amino acids: CASSNDRVSGNTIYF. CDR3 sequence (DNA): TGTGCCAGCTCAAACGACAGAGTCTCTGGAAACACCATATATTTT.

CDR3 protein: CSARTVMNTEAFF. Written as DNA, the CDR3 is TGCAGCGCCAGGACAGTCATGAACACTGAAGCTTTCTTT. The chain recombines TRBV29-1 with TRBJ1-1; maybe TRBD1 (6 bases). V was shortened by 7 bases and J by 0 bases, with 12 bases between the two germline ends. The CDR3 has 13 residues. Germline CDR1 SQVTM, CDR2 ANQGSEA.

The chain joins TRBV18 to TRBJ2-1; TRBD1 aligns across 11 bases. Trimming removed 6 bases from V and 9 bases from J; junction bases left unmatched: 7. Germline lookup yields CDR1 KGHSH and CDR2 LQKENI. CDR3 size: 14 residues. The CDR3 spells CASSVGQGASEQFF. The CDR3 nucleotides read TGTGCCAGCTCCGTCGGACAGGGGGCTTCTGAGCAGTTCTTC.

The V gene is TRBV5-5, the J gene TRBJ2-2; D may be TRBD1 (5 bases). The CDR3 contains 15 residues. Trimming shortened V by 5 bases and J by 3 bases, and 14 bases separated the two germline ends. Germline CDR1 SGHKS, CDR2 YYEKEE (reference sequence). In nucleotides, the CDR3 is TGTGCCAGCAGGCCCGGTGACAGCTACACCGGGGAGCTGTTTTTT. The encoded protein is CASRPGDSYTGELFF.

The V and J genes are TRBV5-5 and TRBJ2-2; 13 nucleotides line up with TRBD2. There are 18 residues in the CDR3. Germline-derived CDR1 and CDR2 are SGHKS and YYEKEE (reference sequence). V shed 1 base and J 1 base; nucleotides not matched to a gene: 4. This chain's CDR3 is CASSLRLAGGQNTGELFF. The DNA of the CDR3 is TGTGCCAGCAGCTTGCGACTAGCGGGGGGACAGAACACCGGGGAGCTGTTTTTT. The full variable domain, completed using reference TRBV5-5 and TRBJ2-2, is DAGVTQSPTHLIKTRGQQVTLRCSPISGHKSVSWYQQVLGQGPQFIFQYYEKEERGRGNFPDRFSARQFPNYSSELNVNALLLGDSALYLCASSLRLAGGQNTGELFFGEGSRLTVL.

This rearrangement joins TRBV18 to TRBJ2-3; TRBD2 aligns across 9 bases. V trimming: 2 bases; J trimming: 4 bases; junction bases outside the gene matches: 7. There are 16 residues in the CDR3. Germline CDR1 reads KGHSH; CDR2 reads LQKENI. DNA for the CDR3: TGTGCCAGCTCACCAGCGGGGGGGCTATTTGCAGATACGCAGTATTTT. Protein: CASSPAGGLFADTQYF.